Each of the 17 T cell receptor beta chains below was sequenced from the same sample in a study of vaccination effects on CD4 cells after COVID-19. Produced via immunoSEQ multiplex PCR; TCRdb's table is partial and in-frame only. The sample lists 25,000 to 35,000 clones, more than 60% seen once, with about 10% in the top ten. No cognate antigen is known for these TCRs. Antigen-specific CD4+ T cells were expanded with viral peptide pools in the ViraFEST assay before sequencing. Investigators separated out CD4+ T cells once about eleven days of culture had passed. Vaccination of participants consisted of two doses of either the BNT162b2 or mRNA-1273 vaccine. The specimen comprised CD4+ T cells from PBMCs cultured with HCoV-NL63 spike peptides, sampled after COVID-19 vaccination. These receptors came from a human donor who received a COVID-19 vaccine.

This chain uses TRBV19 with TRBJ1-3; perhaps TRBD1 as D (5 bases). The CDR3 contains 16 residues. V was pared by 5 bases and J by 0 bases, with 14 bases between. Per the germline V gene, CDR1 is LNHDA and CDR2 is SQIVND (reference sequence). The CDR3: CASSLSATVSGNTIYF. DNA for the CDR3: TGTGCCAGTAGTCTTTCCGCGACAGTCTCTGGAAACACCATATATTTT.

The rearrangement uses TRBV7-8 and TRBJ1-6; 7 bases are a match to TRBD1. The germline gives CDR1 SGHVS, CDR2 FQNEAQ. The CDR3 is 14 amino acids. Germline trimming cut 5 bases from V and 6 bases from J; bases unmatched to any gene: 4. Here the CDR3 reads CASSVRDSNSPLHF. The CDR3 DNA sequence: TGTGCCAGCAGCGTTCGGGACAGTAATTCACCCCTCCACTTT.

This clone came up once. The chain employs TRBV6-5 and TRBJ2-7; perhaps TRBD2 as D (6 bases). There are 14 residues in the CDR3. The V gene lost 6 bases and the J gene lost 1 base, with 13 bases spanning the gap. Germline assignment: CDR1 MNHEY and CDR2 SVGAGI. The CDR3 bases are TGTGCCAGCAGCCAAGCCCGGGGGTCCTACGAGCAGTACTTC. Its translation is CASSQARGSYEQYF.

The chain carries TRBV5-1 and TRBJ2-7, with D unresolved. V lost 0 bases to trimming and J lost 2 bases, with 9 bases between them. The CDR3 is 14 residues long. From germline, CDR1 is SGHRS and CDR2 YFSETQ. CDR3 sequence (DNA): TGCGCCAGCAGCTTGGATCCGGAGACCTACGAGCAGTACTTC. Translated, it gives CASSLDPETYEQYF.

The V call is TRBV6-1, the J call TRBJ1-5; D might be TRBD1 (6 bases). The CDR3 length is 16 residues. Germline V gene data show CDR1 as MNHNS and CDR2 as SASEGT. Deletions cut 4 bases from V and 0 bases from J, with 13 bases between. The CDR3 sequence: CASSVYTGPSNQPQHF. CDR3 coding DNA: TGTGCCAGCAGTGTTTATACAGGGCCTAGCAATCAGCCCCAGCATTTT.

The V and J genes are TRBV2 and TRBJ2-1; 12 positions match TRBD2. Germline-derived CDR1 and CDR2 are SNHLY and FYNNEI. This CDR3 is built from 14 residues. J lost 8 bases, V lost 6 bases, and 5 bases had no gene match. CDR3 region: CASSRTSGKHEQFF. In nucleotides, the CDR3 is TGTGCCAGCAGCAGGACTAGCGGGAAACATGAGCAGTTCTTC.

This rearrangement joins TRBV9 to TRBJ1-2, with D unclear. The germline gives CDR1 SGDLS, CDR2 YYNGEE. The germline V and J ends were trimmed by 4 bases and 4 bases, with 17 bases remaining between them. This CDR3 has 15 residues. The CDR3 coding sequence is TGTGCCAGCAGCTCGAGCCCGGTTGGAAGCTATGGCTACACCTTC. This gives the protein CASSSSPVGSYGYTF.

The chain employs TRBV3-1 (or the pseudogene TRBV3-2) and TRBJ1-1; no clear D gene. Per the germline V gene, CDR1 is LGHDT and CDR2 is YNNKEL (reference sequence). Trimming removed 1 base at V and 4 bases at J, with 16 bases between. The CDR3 is 16 residues long. The CDR3 DNA reads TGTGCCAGCAGCCAAGGGGGTGGAGCCCTGAGCACTGAAGCTTTCTTT. It is translated as CASSQGGGALSTEAFF.

V gene TRBV10-1 combines with J gene TRBJ2-3; tentatively, D is TRBD2 (5 bases). CDR1 is WNHNN, CDR2 SYGVQD, per germline (reference sequence). This CDR3 has 16 residues. V was pared by 0 bases and J by 0 bases, with 10 bases between. The CDR3 loop is CASSESIGGSTDTQYF. The CDR3 DNA reads TGCGCCAGCAGTGAGTCGATAGGCGGGAGCACAGATACGCAGTATTTT.

This chain joins TRBV7-9 and TRBJ2-3; D uncertain. This CDR3 has 14 amino acids. Per germline, CDR1 SEHNR and CDR2 FQNEAQ (reference sequence). The V end lost 0 bases, the J end lost 3 bases, and 7 bases lay between the germline ends. CDR3 DNA: TGTGCCAGCAGCTTAGCGGTCTCTACAGATACGCAGTATTTT. It codes for CASSLAVSTDTQYF.

This clone was recorded a few times. V and J are TRBV5-1 and TRBJ2-3; D is unresolved. CDR1 and CDR2 (germline): SGHRS, YFSETQ. The CDR3 extends over 16 amino acids. V lost 0 bases and J lost 0, with 11 bases in between. CDR3 in DNA: TGCGCCAGCAGCTTGGTATTGTGGATTAGCACAGATACGCAGTATTTT. This gives the protein CASSLVLWISTDTQYF. The whole variable domain, remainder taken from reference TRBV5-1 and TRBJ2-3, is KAGVTQTPRYLIKTRGQQVTLSCSPISGHRSVSWYQQTPGQGLQFLFEYFSETQRNKGNFPGRFSGRQFSNSRSEMNVSTLELGDSALYLCASSLVLWISTDTQYFGPGTRLTVL.

The rearrangement uses TRBV5-1 and TRBJ1-4; D perhaps matches TRBD1 (6 bases). V dropped 4 bases and J dropped 5 bases, with 18 bases sitting between them. The CDR3 runs 16 residues. The germline V gene has CDR1 SGHRS and CDR2 YFSETQ. This chain's CDR3 is CASSADWTEENEKLFF. DNA of the CDR3: TGCGCCAGCAGCGCCGATTGGACAGAGGAGAATGAAAAACTGTTTTTT.

The J gene is TRBJ1-1, the V gene TRBV5-8; D is uncertain. CDR3 length: 18 amino acids. Trimming shortened V by 2 bases and J by 4 bases, and 24 bases separated the two germline ends. Germline V lookup: CDR1 SGHTS, CDR2 YDEGEE. CDR3 loop: CASSFGLGVTSRSTEAFF. In DNA form, the CDR3 reads TGTGCCAGCAGCTTCGGGTTGGGTGTGACCTCTCGGTCCACTGAAGCTTTCTTT.

This chain uses TRBV11-3 with TRBJ2-7; perhaps D is TRBD1 or TRBD2 (5 bases each). The V gene's germline CDR1 is SGHNT and CDR2 YENEEA. Trimming took 5 bases from V and 3 from J, leaving 14 bases between them. The CDR3 is 14 residues long. This chain's CDR3 is CASSRGVLDYEQYF. The CDR3 region has the DNA TGTGCCAGCAGCAGAGGGGTACTAGACTACGAGCAGTACTTC. The whole variable domain, filled in from reference TRBV11-3 and TRBJ2-7, reads EAGVVQSPRYKIIEKKQPVAFWCNPISGHNTLYWYLQNLGQGPELLIRYENEEAVDDSQLPKDRFSAERLKGVDSTLKIQPAELGDSAVYLCASSRGVLDYEQYFGPGTRLTVT.

The chain has TRBV6-5 and TRBJ2-3; 10 bases fit TRBD1. V lost 4 bases to trimming and J lost 2 bases; unmatched junction nucleotides: 6. This CDR3 has 16 amino acids. Germline CDR1 MNHEY, CDR2 SVGAGI. The DNA for the CDR3 is TGTGCCAGCAGTTCTGGGACAGGGGCGAACACAGATACGCAGTATTTT. This gives the protein CASSSGTGANTDTQYF.

V is TRBV27 and J is TRBJ2-7; 8 bases align to TRBD1. CDR1 MNHEY and CDR2 SMNVEV come from the germline V gene (reference sequence). V lost 5 bases to trimming and J lost 2 bases; unmatched junction nucleotides: 14. This CDR3 spans 17 amino acids. CDR3 nucleotides: TGTGCCAGCAGTGCCCGGACAGGGTTCGGGGGAGCCTACGAGCAGTACTTC. Residues: CASSARTGFGGAYEQYF.

This clone was counted a single time. The chain has TRBV19 and TRBJ2-5, with TRBD2 as a possible D gene (6 bases). CDR3 length: 14 residues. CDR1 and CDR2 from the germline V gene are LNHDA and SQIVND (reference sequence). V lost 3 bases to trimming and J lost 5 bases, with 13 bases between them. Here the CDR3 reads CASSIDGGGETQYF. Written as DNA, the CDR3 is TGTGCCAGTAGTATTGACGGGGGTGGGGAGACCCAGTACTTC.